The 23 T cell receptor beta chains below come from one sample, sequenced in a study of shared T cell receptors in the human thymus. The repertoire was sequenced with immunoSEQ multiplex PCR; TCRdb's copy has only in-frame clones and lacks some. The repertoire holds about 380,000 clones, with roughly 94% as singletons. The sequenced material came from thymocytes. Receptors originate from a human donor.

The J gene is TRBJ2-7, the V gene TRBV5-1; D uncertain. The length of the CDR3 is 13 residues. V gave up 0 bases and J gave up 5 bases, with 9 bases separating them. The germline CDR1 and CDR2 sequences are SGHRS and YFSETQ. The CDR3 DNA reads TGCGCCAGCAGCTTGGTTGGCTCGGACGAGCAGTACTTC. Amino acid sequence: CASSLVGSDEQYF. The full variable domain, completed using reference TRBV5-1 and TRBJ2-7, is KAGVTQTPRYLIKTRGQQVTLSCSPISGHRSVSWYQQTPGQGLQFLFEYFSETQRNKGNFPGRFSGRQFSNSRSEMNVSTLELGDSALYLCASSLVGSDEQYFGPGTRLTVT.

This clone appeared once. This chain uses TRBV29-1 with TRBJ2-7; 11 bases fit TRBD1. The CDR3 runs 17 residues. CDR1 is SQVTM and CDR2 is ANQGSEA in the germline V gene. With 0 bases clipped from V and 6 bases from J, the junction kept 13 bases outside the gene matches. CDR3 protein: CSVEEDVRDRGVCEQYF. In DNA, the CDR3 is TGCAGCGTTGAAGAGGACGTTCGGGACAGGGGGGTGTGCGAGCAGTACTTC.

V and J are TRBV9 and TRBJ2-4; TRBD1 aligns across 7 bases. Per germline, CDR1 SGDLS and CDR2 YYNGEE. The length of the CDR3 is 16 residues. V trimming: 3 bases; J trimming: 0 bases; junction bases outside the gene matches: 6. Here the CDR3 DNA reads TGTGCCAGCAGCGGACAGGGAAAGCAAGCCAAAAACATTCAGTACTTC. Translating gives CASSGQGKQAKNIQYF.

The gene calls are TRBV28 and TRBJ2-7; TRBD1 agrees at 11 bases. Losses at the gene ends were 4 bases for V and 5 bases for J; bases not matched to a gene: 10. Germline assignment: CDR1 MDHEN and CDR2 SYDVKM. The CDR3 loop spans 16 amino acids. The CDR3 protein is CASSSLNSGQGDEQYF. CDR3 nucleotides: TGTGCCAGCAGTTCCCTCAATTCGGGACAGGGGGACGAGCAGTACTTC.

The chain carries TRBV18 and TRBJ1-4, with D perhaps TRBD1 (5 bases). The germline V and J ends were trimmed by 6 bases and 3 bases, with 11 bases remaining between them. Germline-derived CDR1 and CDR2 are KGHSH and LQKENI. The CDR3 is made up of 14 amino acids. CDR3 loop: CASSLSRANEKLFF. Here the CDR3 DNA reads TGTGCCAGCTCCCTCAGCAGGGCTAATGAAAAACTGTTTTTT.

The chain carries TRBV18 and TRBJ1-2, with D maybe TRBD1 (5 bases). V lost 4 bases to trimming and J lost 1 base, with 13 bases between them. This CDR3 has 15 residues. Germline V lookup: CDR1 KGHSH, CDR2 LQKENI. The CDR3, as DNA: TGTGCCAGCTCACTGCTCCAGGGACTTAACTATGGCTACACCTTC. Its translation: CASSLLQGLNYGYTF.

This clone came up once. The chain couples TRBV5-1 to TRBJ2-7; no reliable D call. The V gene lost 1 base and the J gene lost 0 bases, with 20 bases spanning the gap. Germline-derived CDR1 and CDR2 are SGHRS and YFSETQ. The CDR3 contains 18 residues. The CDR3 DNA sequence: TGCGCCAGCAGCTTGATCGGTGGGTTTGTGGGCCTCTCCTACGAGCAGTACTTC. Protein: CASSLIGGFVGLSYEQYF.

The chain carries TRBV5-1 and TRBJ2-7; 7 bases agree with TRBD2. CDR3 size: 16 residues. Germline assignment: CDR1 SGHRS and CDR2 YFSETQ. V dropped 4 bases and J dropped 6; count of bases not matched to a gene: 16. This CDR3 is CASSPAGRESRPEQYF. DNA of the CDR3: TGCGCCAGCAGCCCCGCGGGGCGGGAGAGTCGTCCCGAGCAGTACTTC.

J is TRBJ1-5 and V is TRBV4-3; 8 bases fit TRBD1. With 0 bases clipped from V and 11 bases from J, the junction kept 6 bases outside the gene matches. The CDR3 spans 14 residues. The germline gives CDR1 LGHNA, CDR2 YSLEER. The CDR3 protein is CASSQDSRGQAQHF. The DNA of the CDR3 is TGCGCCAGCAGCCAAGACTCCAGGGGGCAAGCCCAGCATTTT.

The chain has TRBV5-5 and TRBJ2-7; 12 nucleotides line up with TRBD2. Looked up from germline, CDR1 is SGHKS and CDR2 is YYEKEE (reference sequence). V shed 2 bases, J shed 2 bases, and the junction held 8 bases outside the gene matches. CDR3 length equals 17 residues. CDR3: CASSFLWTSGATYEQYF. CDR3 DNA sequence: TGTGCCAGCAGCTTTTTATGGACTAGCGGGGCCACCTACGAGCAGTACTTC. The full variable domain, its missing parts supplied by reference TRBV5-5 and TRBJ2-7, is DAGVTQSPTHLIKTRGQQVTLRCSPISGHKSVSWYQQVLGQGPQFIFQYYEKEERGRGNFPDRFSARQFPNYSSELNVNALLLGDSALYLCASSFLWTSGATYEQYFGPGTRLTVT.

The CDR3 nucleotides are TGTGCCAGCAGTTTATCGATAAACGGGCTAGCGGGAGTCCCCGCTATGAACACCGGGGAGCTGTTTTTT. It is translated as CASSLSINGLAGVPAMNTGELFF. The V and J genes are TRBV27 and TRBJ2-2, with 10 bases matching TRBD2. The CDR3 is made up of 23 amino acids. J lost 1 base, V lost 0 bases, and 20 bases had no gene match. Germline V gene sequence: CDR1 MNHEY, CDR2 SMNVEV (reference sequence).

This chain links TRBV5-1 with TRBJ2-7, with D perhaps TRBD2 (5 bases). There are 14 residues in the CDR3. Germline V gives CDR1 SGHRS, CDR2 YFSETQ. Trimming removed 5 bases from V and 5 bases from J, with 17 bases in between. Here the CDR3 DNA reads TGCGCCAGCAGGAGCGGAAGGGTAGGCCACGAGCAGTACTTC. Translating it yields CASRSGRVGHEQYF.

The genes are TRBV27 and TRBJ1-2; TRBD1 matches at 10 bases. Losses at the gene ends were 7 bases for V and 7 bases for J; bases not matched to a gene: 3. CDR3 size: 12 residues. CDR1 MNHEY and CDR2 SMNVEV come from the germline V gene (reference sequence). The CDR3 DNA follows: TGTGCCAGCACGACAGGGGGCAGTGGCTACACCTTC. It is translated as CASTTGGSGYTF.

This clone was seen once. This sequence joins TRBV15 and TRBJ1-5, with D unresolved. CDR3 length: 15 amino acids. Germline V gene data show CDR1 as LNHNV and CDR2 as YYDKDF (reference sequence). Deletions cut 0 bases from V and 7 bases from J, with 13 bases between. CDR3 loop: CATSRDGKGKQPQHF. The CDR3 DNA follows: TGTGCCACCAGCAGAGATGGGAAGGGAAAGCAGCCCCAGCATTTT.

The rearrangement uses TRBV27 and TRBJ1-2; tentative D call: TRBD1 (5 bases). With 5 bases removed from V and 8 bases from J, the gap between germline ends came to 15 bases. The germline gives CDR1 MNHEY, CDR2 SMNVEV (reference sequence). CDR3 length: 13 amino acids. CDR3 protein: CASSLLRGGGYTF. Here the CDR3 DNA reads TGTGCCAGCAGTCTCCTGAGGGGCGGAGGCTACACCTTC.

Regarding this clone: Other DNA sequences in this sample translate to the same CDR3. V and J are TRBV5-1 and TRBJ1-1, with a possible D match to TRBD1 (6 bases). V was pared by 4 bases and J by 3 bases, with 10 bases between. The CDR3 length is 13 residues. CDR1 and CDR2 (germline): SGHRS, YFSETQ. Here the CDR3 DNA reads TGCGCCAGCAGCCTGAAGGGGGACACTGAAGCTTTCTTT. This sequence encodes CASSLKGDTEAFF.

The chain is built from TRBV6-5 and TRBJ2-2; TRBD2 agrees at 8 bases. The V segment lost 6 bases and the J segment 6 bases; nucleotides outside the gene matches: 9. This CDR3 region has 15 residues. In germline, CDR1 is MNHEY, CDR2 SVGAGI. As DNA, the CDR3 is TGTGCCAGCAGCCCCCGGGAGGGGAGGGCCGGGGAGCTGTTTTTT. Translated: CASSPREGRAGELFF.

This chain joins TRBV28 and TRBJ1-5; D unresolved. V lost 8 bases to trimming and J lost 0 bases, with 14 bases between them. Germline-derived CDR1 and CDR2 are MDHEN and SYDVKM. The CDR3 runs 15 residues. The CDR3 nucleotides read TGTGCCAGCGTCCGTACCCCTGATAGCAATCAGCCCCAGCATTTT. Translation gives CASVRTPDSNQPQHF. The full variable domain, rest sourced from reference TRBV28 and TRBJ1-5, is DVKVTQSSRYLVKRTGEKVFLECVQDMDHENMFWYRQDPGLGLRLIYFSYDVKMKEKGDIPEGYSVSREKKERFSLILESASTNQTSMYLCASVRTPDSNQPQHFGDGTRLSIL.

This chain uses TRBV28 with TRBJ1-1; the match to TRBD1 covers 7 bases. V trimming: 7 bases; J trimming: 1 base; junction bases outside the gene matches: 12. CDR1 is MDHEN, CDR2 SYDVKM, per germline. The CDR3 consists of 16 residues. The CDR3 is CASIPTPGQTNTEAFF. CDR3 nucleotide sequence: TGTGCCAGCATCCCAACCCCGGGACAGACGAACACTGAAGCTTTCTTT.

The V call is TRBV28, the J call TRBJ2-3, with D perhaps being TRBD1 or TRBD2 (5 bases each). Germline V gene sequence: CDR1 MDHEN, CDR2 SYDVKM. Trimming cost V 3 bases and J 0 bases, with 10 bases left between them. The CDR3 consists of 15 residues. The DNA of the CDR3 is TGTGCCAGCAGTTTTCGGGGCGCAAGCACAGATACGCAGTATTTT. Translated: CASSFRGASTDTQYF.

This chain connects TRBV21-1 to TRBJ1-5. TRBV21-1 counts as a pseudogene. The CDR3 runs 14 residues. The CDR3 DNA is TGTGCCAGCAGCACCAACGAGGGGGGACAGCCCCAGCATTTT. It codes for CASSTNEGGQPQHF.

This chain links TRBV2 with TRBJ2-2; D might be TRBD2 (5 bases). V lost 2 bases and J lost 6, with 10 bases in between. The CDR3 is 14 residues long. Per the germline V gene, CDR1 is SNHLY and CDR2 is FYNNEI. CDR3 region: CASSESIGAGELFF. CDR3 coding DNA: TGTGCCAGCAGTGAATCGATCGGGGCCGGGGAGCTGTTTTTT.

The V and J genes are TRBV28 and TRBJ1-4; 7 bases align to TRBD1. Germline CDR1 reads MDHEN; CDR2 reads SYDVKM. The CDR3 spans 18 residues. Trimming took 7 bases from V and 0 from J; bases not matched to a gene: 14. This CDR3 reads CASNSDQGQTSTNEKLFF. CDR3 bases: TGTGCCAGCAACTCCGACCAGGGACAGACATCAACTAATGAAAAACTGTTTTTT.